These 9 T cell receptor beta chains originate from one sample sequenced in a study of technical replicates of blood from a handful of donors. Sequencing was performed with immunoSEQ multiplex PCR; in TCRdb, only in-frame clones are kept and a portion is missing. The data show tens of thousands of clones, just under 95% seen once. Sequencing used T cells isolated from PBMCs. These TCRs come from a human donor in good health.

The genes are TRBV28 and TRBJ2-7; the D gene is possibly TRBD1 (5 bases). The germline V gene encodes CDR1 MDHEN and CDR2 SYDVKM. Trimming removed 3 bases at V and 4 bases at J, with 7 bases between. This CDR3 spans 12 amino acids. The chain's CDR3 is CASSFQGYEQYF. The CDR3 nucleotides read TGTGCCAGCAGTTTTCAGGGATACGAGCAGTACTTC.

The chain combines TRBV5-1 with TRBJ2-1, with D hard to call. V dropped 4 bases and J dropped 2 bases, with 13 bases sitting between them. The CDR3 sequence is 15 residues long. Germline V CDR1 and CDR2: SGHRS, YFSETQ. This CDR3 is CASSLHAATYNEQFF. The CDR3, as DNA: TGCGCCAGCAGCCTCCATGCCGCTACCTACAATGAGCAGTTCTTC.

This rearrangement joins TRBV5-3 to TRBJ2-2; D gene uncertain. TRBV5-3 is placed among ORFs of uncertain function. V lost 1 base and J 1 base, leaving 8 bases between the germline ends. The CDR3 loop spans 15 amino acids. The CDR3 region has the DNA TGTGCCAGAAGCTTGTGTTGCGGGAACACCGGGGAGCTGTTTTTT. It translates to CARSLCCGNTGELFF.

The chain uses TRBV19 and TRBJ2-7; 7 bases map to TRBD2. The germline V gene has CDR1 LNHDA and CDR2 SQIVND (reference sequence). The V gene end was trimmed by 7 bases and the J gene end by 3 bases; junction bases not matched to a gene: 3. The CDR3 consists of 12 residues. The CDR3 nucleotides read TGTGCCAGTACGGGCGGGAGCTACGAGCAGTACTTC. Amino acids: CASTGGSYEQYF.

CDR3 DNA: TGTGCCAGCAGTGTCGAGGGGGCGGGCGAGCAGTACTTC. Translating it yields CASSVEGAGEQYF. This sequence joins TRBV2 and TRBJ2-7; 7 bases map to TRBD1. CDR3 length: 13 residues. The J segment lost 6 bases and the V segment lost 4 bases, leaving 6 bases of the junction unmatched. Per germline, CDR1 SNHLY and CDR2 FYNNEI.

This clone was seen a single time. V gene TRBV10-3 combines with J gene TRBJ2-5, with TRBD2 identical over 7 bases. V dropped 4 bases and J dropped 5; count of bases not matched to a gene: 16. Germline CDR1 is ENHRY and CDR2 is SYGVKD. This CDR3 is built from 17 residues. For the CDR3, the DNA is TGTGCCATCAGTGGGGTTGGAGCGGGATCAACCGGGGAGACCCAGTACTTC. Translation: CAISGVGAGSTGETQYF.

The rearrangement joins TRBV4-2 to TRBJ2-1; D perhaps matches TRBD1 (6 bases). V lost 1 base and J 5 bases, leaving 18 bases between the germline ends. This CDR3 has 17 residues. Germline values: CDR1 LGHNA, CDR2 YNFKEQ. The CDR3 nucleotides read TGTGCCAGCAGCCAAGTCTCCCCTCAGGGGCTGGACAATGAGCAGTTCTTC. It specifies CASSQVSPQGLDNEQFF.

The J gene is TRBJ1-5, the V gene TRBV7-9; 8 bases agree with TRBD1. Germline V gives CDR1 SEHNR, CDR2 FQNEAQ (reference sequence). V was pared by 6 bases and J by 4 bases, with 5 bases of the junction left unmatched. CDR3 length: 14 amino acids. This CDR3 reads CASSSNRGNQPQHF. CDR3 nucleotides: TGTGCCAGCAGTTCGAACAGGGGGAATCAGCCCCAGCATTTT.

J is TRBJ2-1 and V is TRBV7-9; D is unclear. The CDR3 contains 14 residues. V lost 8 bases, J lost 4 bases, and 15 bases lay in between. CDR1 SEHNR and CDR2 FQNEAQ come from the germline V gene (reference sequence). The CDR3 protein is CASLPDGEYNEQFF. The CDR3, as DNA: TGTGCCAGCCTACCCGATGGAGAGTACAATGAGCAGTTCTTC.